These T cell receptor beta chains were read from a single sample in a study of blood T cell repertoires in COVID-19. Repertoires were generated with immunoSEQ multiplex PCR, while TCRdb's copy carries only in-frame clones and drops some. The table has just under 250,000 clones, roughly 86% seen once. The sample was peripheral blood. The receptors were sampled from a woman in her 30s who had recovered from COVID-19. The CDR3 runs from the conserved cysteine through the conserved F or W. A D gene is named only where the DNA matches it firmly.

d_gene,v_gene,j_gene,CDR3nt,CDR3aa
TRBD1,TRBV5-1,TRBJ1-2,TGCGCCAGCAGCTTGCGTCAGGGGGGTCCCTCTTACTATGGCTACACCTTC,CASSLRQGGPSYYGYTF
.,TRBV14,TRBJ2-7,TGTGCCAGCAGCCACTATAGGGTAGTGGGAGGCTACGAGCAGTACTTC,CASSHYRVVGGYEQYF
.,TRBV4-2,TRBJ2-5,TGTGCCAGCAGCCAATCGATGGGAGGAGAGACCCAGTACTTC,CASSQSMGGETQYF
TRBD1,TRBV15,TRBJ1-4,TGTGCCACCAGCAGAGATGGGTCAGGGGGGCGTTACGAAAAACTGTTTTTT,CATSRDGSGGRYEKLFF
TRBD1,TRBV9,TRBJ1-1,TGTGCCAGCAGCGTTACCGGGACAGGGAACACTGAAGCTTTCTTT,CASSVTGTGNTEAFF
.,TRBV14,TRBJ1-1,TGTGCCAGCACCGGGGGAGGGAACACTGAAGCTTTCTTT,CASTGGGNTEAFF
TRBD1,TRBV6-6,TRBJ1-5,TGTGCCAGCAGTCGTACACAGGGGGCGAGCAATCAGCCCCAGCATTTT,CASSRTQGASNQPQHF
TRBD2,TRBV7-9,TRBJ2-2,TGTGCCATCCCTCCGGGGGGGTCGAACACCGGGGAGCTGTTTTTT,CAIPPGGSNTGELFF
TRBD1,TRBV7-6,TRBJ1-6,TGTGCCAGCAGCTCCCTGCAGACAGGGGATTCACCCCTCCACTTT,CASSSLQTGDSPLHF
.,TRBV7-9,TRBJ1-1,TGTGCCAGCAGCTACGGGAGCACTGAAGCTTTCTTT,CASSYGSTEAFF
.,TRBV4-2,TRBJ2-2,TGTGCCAGCAGCCAAGATTTTCGATGGAGCGAACCGAGGACCGGGGAGCTGTTTTTT,CASSQDFRWSEPRTGELFF
.,TRBV6-5,TRBJ2-7,TGTGCCACCGCCGACAGGTTGTACTACGAGCAGTACTTC,CATADRLYYEQYF